The T cell receptor beta chain described here comes from a study of blood T cell repertoires in COVID-19. Study-wide context: Sites in the United States, Italy and Spain provided acute and convalescent COVID-19 samples. PBMCs, B-cell-depleted T cells, or T cells were the source of the cDNA or gDNA that made up the material.

Trimming removed 0 bases from V and 0 bases from J; junction bases left unmatched: 8. The CDR3 totals 18 residues. Germline V lookup: CDR1 LGHDT, CDR2 YNNKEL (reference sequence). The data were produced by immunoSEQ multiplex PCR, yet TCRdb's version contains in-frame clones alone and is incomplete. The sample records about 270,000 clones, about 90% being singletons. Patients from Seattle were sampled longitudinally, starting during active infection. This sequence joins TRBV3-1 (or the pseudogene TRBV3-2) and TRBJ2-1; TRBD2 matches 7 bases. The sequence came from a woman aged 30 to 39 with COVID-19, enrolled during active disease. Sequences were obtained from peripheral blood. The CDR3: CASSQELVAGGSYNEQFF. In DNA, the CDR3 is TGTGCCAGCAGCCAAGAATTGGTAGCGGGTGGCTCCTACAATGAGCAGTTCTTC.